One sample yielded the 11 T cell receptor beta chains listed below, sequenced in a study of OX40 agonist ivuxolimab in advanced cancers. Assay used: immunoSEQ multiplex PCR; TCRdb lists only in-frame clones, some missing. Among 70,000 to 90,000 clones listed, roughly nine tenths were seen once. This specimen consisted of CD4+ or CD8+ T cells sorted from blood, obtained in a trial of the OX40 agonist ivuxolimab. The receptors were sampled from an adult with an advanced solid tumor such as melanoma, head and neck, liver or kidney cancer.

The sample holds a few counts of this clone. V is TRBV6-5 and J is TRBJ1-5; D not resolved. Trimming took off 5 bases at V and 1 base at J, with 9 bases between the two ends. Germline CDR1 MNHEY, CDR2 SVGAGI. The CDR3 consists of 14 residues. The CDR3 sequence is CASSRGYSNQPQHF. CDR3 sequence (DNA): TGTGCCAGCAGTAGAGGTTACAGCAATCAGCCCCAGCATTTT.

The rearrangement uses TRBV28 and TRBJ1-5; no definite D call. V gave up 4 bases and J gave up 1 base, with 14 bases separating them. The CDR3 contains 16 residues. CDR1 and CDR2 from the germline V gene are MDHEN and SYDVKM. CDR3 loop: CASSSPRGGSNQPQHF. For the CDR3, the DNA is TGTGCCAGCAGTTCCCCCCGGGGAGGAAGCAATCAGCCCCAGCATTTT. The full variable domain, with the rest looked up from reference TRBV28 and TRBJ1-5, is DVKVTQSSRYLVKRTGEKVFLECVQDMDHENMFWYRQDPGLGLRLIYFSYDVKMKEKGDIPEGYSVSREKKERFSLILESASTNQTSMYLCASSSPRGGSNQPQHFGDGTRLSIL.

This chain's CDR3 is CASSNALLGVEQFF. The CDR3 DNA is TGTGCCAGCAGCAACGCCCTATTAGGCGTGGAGCAGTTCTTC. The chain recombines TRBV11-2 with TRBJ2-1; D unresolved. The CDR3 is 14 residues long. V lost 5 bases and J 10 bases, leaving 18 bases between the germline ends. Germline V gene lookup returns CDR1 SGHAT and CDR2 FQNNGV.

This chain uses TRBV25-1 with TRBJ2-3; 7 bases agree with TRBD2. This CDR3 contains 17 residues. Trimming at V came to 6 bases and at J to 1 base, leaving 13 bases not matched to a gene. Germline assignment: CDR1 MGHDK and CDR2 SYGVNS. The CDR3 region is CASSPWWEAGGTDTQYF. Here the CDR3 DNA reads TGTGCCAGCAGCCCTTGGTGGGAGGCGGGGGGCACAGATACGCAGTATTTT.

The chain joins TRBV7-8 to TRBJ1-1, with D unresolved. This CDR3 has 14 residues. V lost 5 bases and J 4 bases, leaving 14 bases between the germline ends. CDR1 is SGHVS and CDR2 is FQNEAQ in the germline V gene. CDR3: CASSPGGEGTEAFF. In nucleotides, the CDR3 is TGTGCCAGCAGCCCCGGTGGGGAGGGCACTGAAGCTTTCTTT.

CDR3 loop: CASSQRDREGTEAFF. In DNA form, the CDR3 reads TGTGCCAGCAGCCAAAGAGACAGGGAGGGGACTGAAGCTTTCTTT. The rearrangement links TRBV7-9 to TRBJ1-1, with 7 nucleotides matching TRBD1. The CDR3 sequence is 15 residues long. From germline, CDR1 is SEHNR and CDR2 FQNEAQ (reference sequence). Losses at the gene ends were 5 bases for V and 5 bases for J; bases not matched to a gene: 11.

The chain is built from TRBV30 and TRBJ1-2; D gene unclear. This CDR3 is built from 12 residues. Germline lookup yields CDR1 GTSNPN and CDR2 SVGIG (reference sequence). V was shortened by 0 bases and J by 8 bases, with 10 bases between the two germline ends. The CDR3 DNA reads TGTGCCTGGAGTGTCGGCAGCTGGGGCTACACCTTC. As protein: CAWSVGSWGYTF.

V and J are TRBV5-4 and TRBJ2-1, with 7 bases that match TRBD1. From germline, CDR1 is SGHNT and CDR2 YYREEE (reference sequence). There are 14 residues in the CDR3. Germline trimming cut 4 bases from V and 1 base from J; bases unmatched to any gene: 2. CDR3 sequence (DNA): TGTGCCAGCAGCGACAGGGATTCCTACAATGAGCAGTTCTTC. Translation gives CASSDRDSYNEQFF. Drawing the rest from reference TRBV5-4 and TRBJ2-1, the complete variable domain is ETGVTQSPTHLIKTRGQQVTLRCSSQSGHNTVSWYQQALGQGPQFIFQYYREEENGRGNFPPRFSGLQFPNYSSELNVNALELDDSALYLCASSDRDSYNEQFFGPGTRLTVL.

The chain links TRBV7-6 to TRBJ2-1; tentatively, D is TRBD2 (6 bases). This CDR3 has 17 residues. Trimming pared 2 bases from V and 6 bases from J, leaving 20 bases between. CDR1 is SGHVS, CDR2 FNYEAQ, per germline. This CDR3 is CASSLFGSGGVTNEQFF. DNA for the CDR3: TGTGCCAGCAGCTTATTCGGGTCCGGAGGGGTAACCAATGAGCAGTTCTTC. Looking up the rest from reference TRBV7-6 and TRBJ2-1 gives the full variable domain: GAGVSQSPRYKVTKRGQDVALRCDPISGHVSLYWYRQALGQGPEFLTYFNYEAQQDKSGLPNDRFSAERPEGSISTLTIQRTEQRDSAMYRCASSLFGSGGVTNEQFFGPGTRLTVL.

The DNA of the CDR3 is TGCGCCAGCAGCCACTCAGGGGTGGGTCAGCCCCAGCATTTT. Amino acids: CASSHSGVGQPQHF. The chain carries TRBV4-3 and TRBJ1-5; D might be TRBD1 (6 bases). CDR1 LGHNA and CDR2 YSLEER come from the germline V gene. The V end lost 3 bases, the J end lost 6 bases, and 12 bases lay between the germline ends. This CDR3 comprises 14 residues.

CDR3 loop: CASFNLGGIDYGYTF. The CDR3 nucleotides are TGTGCCAGCTTTAACTTGGGGGGAATTGACTATGGCTACACCTTC. V usage is TRBV28 and J usage is TRBJ1-2; possible D gene TRBD1, 5 bases. V was cut by 8 bases and J by 3 bases, with 19 bases left in between. Germline CDR1 reads MDHEN; CDR2 reads SYDVKM. This CDR3 contains 15 residues.